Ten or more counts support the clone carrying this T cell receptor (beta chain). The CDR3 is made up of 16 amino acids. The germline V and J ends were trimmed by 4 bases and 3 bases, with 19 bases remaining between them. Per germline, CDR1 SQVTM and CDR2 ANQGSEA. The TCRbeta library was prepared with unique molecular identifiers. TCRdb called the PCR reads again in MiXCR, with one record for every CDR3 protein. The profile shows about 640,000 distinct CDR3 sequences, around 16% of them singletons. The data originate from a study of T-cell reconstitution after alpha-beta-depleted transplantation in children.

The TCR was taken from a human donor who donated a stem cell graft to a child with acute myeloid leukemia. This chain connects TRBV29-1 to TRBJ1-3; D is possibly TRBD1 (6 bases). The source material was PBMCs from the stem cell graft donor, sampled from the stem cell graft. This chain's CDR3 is CSVGGGNGGFGNTIYF. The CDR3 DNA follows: TGCAGCGTTGGAGGGGGAAATGGGGGGTTTGGAAACACCATATATTTT.